Listed here are 16 T cell receptor beta chains from one sample, sequenced in a study of radiotherapy plus CTLA-4 blockade in lung cancer. Libraries were prepared by immunoSEQ multiplex PCR; TCRdb keeps only in-frame clonotypes and omits some of them. The data contain 110,000 or so clones, 65% to 85% of them singletons. Sequenced material: peripheral blood, taken from a patient treated with radiotherapy plus ipilimumab. The receptor set was obtained from a human donor with non-small cell lung cancer who had a partial response to radiotherapy plus ipilimumab.

The J gene is TRBJ2-7, the V gene TRBV5-6, with a possible D match to TRBD2 (6 bases). CDR3 size: 15 residues. Germline CDR1 and CDR2: SGHDT and YYEEEE. The germline V and J ends were trimmed by 0 bases and 1 base, with 11 bases remaining between them. The CDR3 here is CASSLGSGRSYEQYV. The CDR3 DNA sequence: TGTGCCAGCAGCTTGGGGTCGGGGAGGTCCTACGAGCAGTACGTC.

This sequence joins TRBV5-1 and TRBJ1-1; a weak D match, TRBD1 (5 bases). The CDR3 has 14 residues. Germline lookup yields CDR1 SGHRS and CDR2 YFSETQ. V dropped 4 bases and J dropped 2 bases, with 12 bases sitting between them. CDR3 region: CASSPIDSNTEAFF. The CDR3 nucleotides are TGCGCCAGCAGCCCGATAGACAGCAACACTGAAGCTTTCTTT.

The chain links TRBV28 to TRBJ2-7; 11 nucleotides line up with TRBD2. The CDR3 has 18 amino acids. The V gene's germline CDR1 is MDHEN and CDR2 SYDVKM. The V gene end was trimmed by 7 bases and the J gene end by 0 bases; junction bases not matched to a gene: 14. CDR3 DNA: TGTGCCAGCACCTTATGGAATAGCGGGAGGGCGAGCTCCTACGAGCAGTACTTC. It codes for CASTLWNSGRASSYEQYF.

This chain uses TRBV19 with TRBJ2-7; a possible D gene is TRBD2 (5 bases). V was trimmed by 6 bases and J by 0 bases, leaving 12 bases between them. Germline CDR1 reads LNHDA; CDR2 reads SQIVND (reference sequence). This CDR3 has 14 residues. CDR3 sequence: CASRSGKNSYEQYF. CDR3 DNA sequence: TGTGCCAGTAGGTCCGGGAAAAACTCCTACGAGCAGTACTTC. The entire variable domain, with the rest obtained from reference TRBV19 and TRBJ2-7, is as follows: DGGITQSPKYLFRKEGQNVTLSCEQNLNHDAMYWYRQDPGQGLRLIYYSQIVNDFQKGDIAEGYSVSREKKESFPLTVTSAQKNPTAFYLCASRSGKNSYEQYFGPGTRLTVT.

This clone was counted a few times. The chain links TRBV9 to TRBJ1-1; D remains ambiguous. V gave up 3 bases and J gave up 7 bases, with 13 bases separating them. Per germline, CDR1 SGDLS and CDR2 YYNGEE. The CDR3 length is 13 residues. The CDR3 DNA reads as TGTGCCAGCAGCGCCGAACTGAGAGGTGAAGCTTTCTTT. It specifies CASSAELRGEAFF.

This chain uses TRBV28 with TRBJ1-1; 7 positions match TRBD1. Germline V CDR1 and CDR2: MDHEN, SYDVKM. The CDR3 runs 14 residues. Trimming removed 3 bases from V and 3 bases from J; junction bases left unmatched: 4. The CDR3 reads CASSFGRGYTEAFF. In DNA, the CDR3 is TGTGCCAGCAGTTTTGGCAGGGGGTACACTGAAGCTTTCTTT. The full variable domain, its missing parts supplied by reference TRBV28 and TRBJ1-1, is DVKVTQSSRYLVKRTGEKVFLECVQDMDHENMFWYRQDPGLGLRLIYFSYDVKMKEKGDIPEGYSVSREKKERFSLILESASTNQTSMYLCASSFGRGYTEAFFGQGTRLTVV.

The J gene is TRBJ1-1, the V gene TRBV4-2; TRBD1 matches 7 bases. J lost 4 bases, V lost 3 bases, and 8 bases had no gene match. CDR1 and CDR2 (germline): LGHNA, YNFKEQ. CDR3 length equals 15 residues. The CDR3 loop is CASSQDRGLSTEAFF. In nucleotides, the CDR3 is TGTGCCAGCAGCCAGGATAGGGGGCTCAGCACTGAAGCTTTCTTT.

The V call is TRBV6-1, the J call TRBJ2-7; a weak D match, TRBD2 (7 bases). Germline lookup yields CDR1 MNHNS and CDR2 SASEGT. V was shortened by 4 bases and J by 1 base, with 17 bases between the two germline ends. The CDR3 covers 16 residues. The DNA of the CDR3 is TGTGCCAGCAGTGCCGTCCAAGGGGGGGCTTCCTACGAGCAGTACTTC. This encodes CASSAVQGGASYEQYF.

The chain is built from TRBV7-2 and TRBJ1-2; 11 nucleotides agree with TRBD1. Germline values: CDR1 SGHTA, CDR2 FQGNSA. V was clipped by 5 bases and J by 8 bases; unmatched bases: 4. The CDR3 loop spans 13 amino acids. Here the CDR3 DNA reads TGTGCCAGCAGCCAGGGACAGGGGGGAGGCTACACCTTC. Protein: CASSQGQGGGYTF.

V and J are TRBV5-4 and TRBJ2-1; 12 nucleotides match TRBD1. CDR1 is SGHNT and CDR2 is YYREEE in the germline V gene (reference sequence). Trimming cost V 4 bases and J 6 bases; bases outside gene matches: 8. The CDR3 has 16 amino acids. The CDR3 DNA reads as TGTGCCAGCAGCCTAGCCGGGACAGGGGGCATCAATGAGCAGTTCTTC. As protein: CASSLAGTGGINEQFF.

The rearrangement joins TRBV27 to TRBJ2-1; 16 nucleotides match TRBD2. Per germline, CDR1 MNHEY and CDR2 SMNVEV (reference sequence). The CDR3 is 17 residues long. The ends lost 7 bases at V and 2 bases at J; junction bases unmatched: 5. This chain's CDR3 is CASKGLAGGFTYNEQFF. In DNA, the CDR3 is TGTGCCAGCAAGGGACTAGCGGGAGGGTTTACCTACAATGAGCAGTTCTTC.

As to this clone: In the same sample, other DNA sequences code for this CDR3. This chain connects TRBV19 to TRBJ1-1; D is perhaps TRBD1 (5 bases). The ends were cut back, 2 bases at V and 4 bases at J, with 11 bases in the middle. Germline assignment: CDR1 LNHDA and CDR2 SQIVND (reference sequence). This CDR3 region has 14 residues. In nucleotides, the CDR3 is TGTGCCAGTAGTATACGGGGGTTCGGCACTGAAGCTTTCTTT. This sequence encodes CASSIRGFGTEAFF.

This CDR3 is CASSQDSGGQPQHF. DNA of the CDR3: TGCGCCAGCAGCCAAGATTCGGGGGGCCAGCCCCAGCATTTT. The chain couples TRBV4-1 to TRBJ1-5, with a possible D match to TRBD1 (6 bases). Germline V CDR1 and CDR2: MGHRA, YSYEKL. Trimming took 0 bases from V and 7 from J, leaving 10 bases between them. CDR3 length equals 14 residues.

There are a few counts of this clone. J is TRBJ1-4 and V is TRBV7-9; tentatively, D is TRBD1 (5 bases). Trimming cost V 1 base and J 7 bases, with 7 bases left between them. Looked up from germline, CDR1 is SEHNR and CDR2 is FQNEAQ (reference sequence). The CDR3 sequence is 13 residues long. The CDR3 spells CASSLEGVEKLFF. The CDR3 DNA sequence: TGTGCCAGCAGCTTAGAAGGGGTTGAAAAACTGTTTTTT.

This clone has just one count. The genes are TRBV27 and TRBJ1-2; D possibly corresponds to TRBD1 (6 bases). The CDR3 runs to 12 residues. V lost 4 bases and J lost 8, with 11 bases in between. Germline V gives CDR1 MNHEY, CDR2 SMNVEV (reference sequence). The CDR3 DNA follows: TGTGCCAGCAGTTCCACAGGGACCGGCTACACCTTC. Amino acid sequence: CASSSTGTGYTF.

The gene calls are TRBV28 and TRBJ2-1, with a weak D call TRBD2 (5 bases). This CDR3 is 12 amino acids long. V gave up 5 bases and J gave up 7 bases, with 9 bases separating them. Germline-derived CDR1 and CDR2 are MDHEN and SYDVKM. The CDR3 region is CASSIRLNEQFF. In DNA form, the CDR3 reads TGTGCCAGCAGTATAAGACTAAATGAGCAGTTCTTC. The complete variable domain, with remaining parts taken from reference TRBV28 and TRBJ2-1, reads DVKVTQSSRYLVKRTGEKVFLECVQDMDHENMFWYRQDPGLGLRLIYFSYDVKMKEKGDIPEGYSVSREKKERFSLILESASTNQTSMYLCASSIRLNEQFFGPGTRLTVL.